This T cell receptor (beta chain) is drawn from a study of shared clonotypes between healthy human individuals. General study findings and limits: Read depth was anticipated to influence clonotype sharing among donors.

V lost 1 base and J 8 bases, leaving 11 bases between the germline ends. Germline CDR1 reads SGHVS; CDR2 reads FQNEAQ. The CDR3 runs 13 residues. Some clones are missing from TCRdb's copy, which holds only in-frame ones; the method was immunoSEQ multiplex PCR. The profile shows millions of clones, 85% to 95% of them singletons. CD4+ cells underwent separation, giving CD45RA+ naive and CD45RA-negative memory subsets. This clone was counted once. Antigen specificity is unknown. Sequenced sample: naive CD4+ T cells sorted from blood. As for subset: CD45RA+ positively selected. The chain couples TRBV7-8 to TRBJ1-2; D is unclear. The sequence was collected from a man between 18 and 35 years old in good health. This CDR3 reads CASSLGLLFGYTF. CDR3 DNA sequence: TGTGCCAGCAGCTTAGGACTGCTCTTCGGCTACACCTTC.